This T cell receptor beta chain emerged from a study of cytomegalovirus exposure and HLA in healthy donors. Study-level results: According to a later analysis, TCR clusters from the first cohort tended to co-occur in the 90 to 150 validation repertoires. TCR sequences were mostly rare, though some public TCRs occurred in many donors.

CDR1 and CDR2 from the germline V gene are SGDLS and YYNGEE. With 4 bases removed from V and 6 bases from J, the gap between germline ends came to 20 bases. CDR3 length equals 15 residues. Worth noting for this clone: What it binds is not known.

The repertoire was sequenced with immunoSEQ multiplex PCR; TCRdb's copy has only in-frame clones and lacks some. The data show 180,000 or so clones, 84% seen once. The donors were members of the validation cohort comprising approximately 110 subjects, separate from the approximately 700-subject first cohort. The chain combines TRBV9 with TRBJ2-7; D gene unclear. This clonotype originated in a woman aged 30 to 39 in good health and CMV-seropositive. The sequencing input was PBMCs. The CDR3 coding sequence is TGTGCCAGCAGCCCAACCAACTTAGAAATCTCCGAGCAGTACTTC. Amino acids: CASSPTNLEISEQYF. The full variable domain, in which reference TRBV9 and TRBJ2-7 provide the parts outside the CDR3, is DSGVTQTPKHLITATGQRVTLRCSPRSGDLSVYWYQQSLDQGLQFLIQYYNGEERAKGNILERFSAQQFPDLHSELNLSSLELGDSALYFCASSPTNLEISEQYFGPGTRLTVT.